The 26 T cell receptor beta chains below come from one sample, sequenced in a study of molecular identifiers for immune sequencing clone quantification. TCRdb reprocessed the PCR reads via MiXCR and lists one record per CDR3 protein. In the table there are 50,000 or so distinct CDR3 sequences, under 30% of which are singletons. Source material: naive CD8+ T cells from blood, with Jurkat cell RNA spiked in. Subset defined: FACS-sorted CD8+CD4-CCR7+CD45RA+ naive T cells. All receptors derive from a human donor in good health. Some libraries in this study had Jurkat cell RNA spiked in.

This clonotype was found many times. The chain uses TRBV4-3 and TRBJ2-1; no clear D gene. The germline gives CDR1 LGHNA, CDR2 YSLEER. CDR3 length: 16 amino acids. Trimming cost V 0 bases and J 4 bases, with 13 bases left between them. Written as DNA, the CDR3 is TGCGCCAGCAGCCAAGATGCAACCCCAGCTTACAATGAGCAGTTCTTC. The encoded protein is CASSQDATPAYNEQFF.

This clonotype came up a few times. A much larger clone lies one base from this, so it may be a read error. This chain uses TRBV6-5 with TRBJ2-7; D uncertain. Germline-derived CDR1 and CDR2 are MNHEY and SVGAGI. This CDR3 has 16 amino acids. The CDR3 bases are TGTGCCAGCAGTTACTCGAGCAGGTACCTGGTTGGCGAGCATTACTTC. It is translated as CASSYSSRYLVGEHYF.

The sample holds one count of this clonotype. A much larger clone differs by one base, so this may be a read error. The chain joins TRBV11-2 to TRBJ1-1; D remains unclear. The V gene's germline CDR1 is SGHAT and CDR2 FQNNGV. CDR3 length equals 14 residues. Deletions cut 9 bases from V and 0 bases from J, with 14 bases between. CDR3 sequence: CASSAAGMNTEAFF. For the CDR3, the DNA is TGTGCCAGTTCTGCAGCGGGAATGAACACTGAAGCTTTCTTT.

Notes on this clonotype: A much larger clone is a single base away; this may be a read error. The V call is TRBV4-3, the J call TRBJ2-1; D unresolved. Trimming left V 4 bases short and J 7 bases short, with 17 bases between. CDR1 and CDR2 from the germline V gene are LGHNA and YSLEER. The CDR3 consists of 15 residues. The CDR3 loop is CASSRSRWVRNEQFF. DNA of the CDR3: TGCGCCAGCAGCCGGAGTAGGTGGGTGCGGAATGAGCAGTTCTTC.

This clonotype was observed many times. The gene calls are TRBV2 and TRBJ1-4; D gene uncertain. The germline CDR1 and CDR2 sequences are SNHLY and FYNNEI. There are 16 residues in the CDR3. The V end was cut by 4 bases, the J end by 2 bases, with 14 bases between. The CDR3 region is CASSGRSRATNEKLFF. The CDR3 DNA reads TGTGCCAGCAGTGGCAGGAGTCGAGCGACTAATGAAAAACTGTTTTTT.

As to this clonotype: Being one base from a much bigger clone, this may be a read error. The chain has TRBV5-1 and TRBJ2-5; D might be TRBD2 (6 bases). The CDR3 is 12 residues long. V gave up 4 bases and J gave up 7 bases, with 11 bases separating them. From germline, CDR1 is SGHRS and CDR2 YFSETQ. The CDR3 DNA sequence: TGCGCCAGCAGCCCCACCGGGAGGACCCAGTACTTC. Translation gives CASSPTGRTQYF.

This clonotype was picked up many times. The chain couples TRBV28 to TRBJ2-3; no clear D gene. The ends were cut back, 6 bases at V and 3 bases at J, with 10 bases in the middle. The length of the CDR3 is 13 residues. Germline-derived CDR1 and CDR2 are MDHEN and SYDVKM. The chain's CDR3 is CASSPRLTDTQYF. In nucleotides, the CDR3 is TGTGCCAGCAGCCCACGCCTAACAGATACGCAGTATTTT. The full variable domain, in which reference TRBV28 and TRBJ2-3 provide the parts outside the CDR3, is DVKVTQSSRYLVKRTGEKVFLECVQDMDHENMFWYRQDPGLGLRLIYFSYDVKMKEKGDIPEGYSVSREKKERFSLILESASTNQTSMYLCASSPRLTDTQYFGPGTRLTVL.

This clonotype was recorded many times. The chain's CDR3 is CASSLTRGHSEAFF. CDR3 sequence (DNA): TGTGCCAGCAGCTTAACAAGGGGGCACTCTGAAGCTTTCTTT. The chain joins TRBV7-9 to TRBJ1-1; TRBD1 matches at 7 bases. V was pared by 2 bases and J by 6 bases, with 6 bases of the junction left unmatched. The V gene's germline CDR1 is SEHNR and CDR2 FQNEAQ (reference sequence). This CDR3 region has 14 residues.

Points on this clonotype: One end of the junction varies from germline; a read error may be responsible. The chain combines TRBV4-2 with TRBJ2-7, with D perhaps matching TRBD2 (5 bases). From germline, CDR1 is LGHNA and CDR2 YNFKEQ. The CDR3 loop spans 16 amino acids. The CDR3 is CAGSRGRGLAGYEQYF. DNA of the CDR3: TGTGCCGGCAGCCGAGGTCGCGGACTGGCGGGCTACGAGCAGTACTTC.

This clonotype was seen at least ten times. The rearrangement joins TRBV19 to TRBJ2-3; 9 bases match TRBD2. The CDR3 contains 14 residues. V was pared by 7 bases and J by 2 bases, with 4 bases of the junction left unmatched. The germline V gene has CDR1 LNHDA and CDR2 SQIVND (reference sequence). In DNA form, the CDR3 reads TGTGCCAGTATCTCTAGCGGGGACACAGATACGCAGTATTTT. The encoded protein is CASISSGDTDTQYF.

There are a few counts of this clonotype. The rearrangement joins TRBV3-1 to TRBJ2-7; 12 positions agree with TRBD2. V lost 6 bases, J lost 1 base, and 10 bases stayed unmatched. This CDR3 comprises 17 residues. Germline CDR1 LGHDT, CDR2 YNNKEL (reference sequence). CDR3 region: CASSPGLAGKRSYEQYF. In nucleotides, the CDR3 is TGTGCCAGCAGTCCAGGACTAGCGGGGAAGAGATCCTACGAGCAGTACTTC.

With respect to this clonotype: Being one base from a much bigger clone, this may be a read error. The chain combines TRBV7-9 with TRBJ2-2; D is possibly TRBD1 (6 bases). The V end lost 3 bases, the J end lost 1 base, and 12 bases lay between the germline ends. There are 16 residues in the CDR3. Germline CDR1 reads SEHNR; CDR2 reads FQNEAQ (reference sequence). For the CDR3, the DNA is TGTGCCAGCAGCTTTGTCGCAGGGGAGAACACCGGGGAGCTGTTTTTT. It encodes CASSFVAGENTGELFF.

Comments on this clonotype: A much larger clone lies a single base off, so this may be a read error. It is likely a read error, because the conserved phenylalanine at the end of the CDR3 is missing. V and J are TRBV4-1 and TRBJ2-7, with D unresolved. Between the trimmed V and J ends, which lost 3 bases and 6 bases, there was a span of 15 bases. The CDR3 contains 14 residues. Germline CDR1 reads MGHRA; CDR2 reads YSYEKL. CDR3: CASSQQQFSSEQYL. As DNA, the CDR3 is TGCGCCAGCAGCCAGCAACAATTTTCCAGCGAGCAGTACCTC.

This clonotype has ten or more counts. V gene TRBV12-3 or TRBV12-4 combines with J gene TRBJ2-3, with D possibly TRBD2 on 6 matching bases. V gave up 5 bases and J gave up 0 bases, with 15 bases separating them. CDR3 size: 16 residues. CDR3 nucleotide sequence: TGTGCCAGCAGTCTCGCGGGGAAAATTAGCACAGATACGCAGTATTTT. It translates to CASSLAGKISTDTQYF.

About this clonotype: A clone one base away is much larger, so this may be a read error. This rearrangement joins TRBV2 to TRBJ2-5; no clear D gene. Looked up from germline, CDR1 is SNHLY and CDR2 is FYNNEI. V lost 3 bases to trimming and J lost 0 bases, with 5 bases between them. The CDR3 covers 13 residues. The CDR3 is CASSECHQETQYF. The CDR3 DNA sequence: TGTGCCAGCAGTGAGTGCCACCAAGAGACCCAGTACTTC.

In this sample, this clonotype turned up many times. Here the CDR3 reads CASSMGVMLTEQYF. CDR3 coding DNA: TGTGCCAGTAGTATGGGTGTTATGCTGACCGAGCAGTACTTC. This rearrangement joins TRBV19 to TRBJ2-7; D not resolved. The germline V gene has CDR1 LNHDA and CDR2 SQIVND (reference sequence). This CDR3 region has 14 residues. Trimming cost V 3 bases and J 6 bases, with 15 bases left between them.

This clonotype was recorded many times. The V and J genes are TRBV6-5 and TRBJ2-7, with D maybe TRBD2 (6 bases). V was shortened by 2 bases and J by 2 bases, with 13 bases between the two germline ends. CDR3 length equals 15 residues. Germline lookup yields CDR1 MNHEY and CDR2 SVGAGI. Written as DNA, the CDR3 is TGTGCCAGCAGTTACGGGGGGACTGGAACCTACGAGCAGTACTTC. This sequence encodes CASSYGGTGTYEQYF.

This clonotype was recorded at least ten times. The chain joins TRBV30 to TRBJ2-3, with 7 bases matching TRBD1. Germline V gives CDR1 GTSNPN, CDR2 SVGIG (reference sequence). This CDR3 is 14 amino acids long. J was trimmed by 0 bases and V by 4 bases; bases with no gene match: 4. Here the CDR3 reads CAWTGGLSTDTQYF. The CDR3 DNA reads as TGTGCCTGGACAGGGGGATTGAGCACAGATACGCAGTATTTT. Based on the CDR3 plus reference TRBV30 and TRBJ2-3, the full variable domain is SQTIHQWPATLVQPVGSPLSLECTVEGTSNPNLYWYRQAAGRGLQLLFYSVGIGQISSEVPQNLSASRPQDRQFILSSKKLLLSDSGFYLCAWTGGLSTDTQYFGPGTRLTVL.

Concerning this clonotype itself: This may come from a read error, since a much larger clone is one base off. V is TRBV29-1 and J is TRBJ1-1; a weak D match, TRBD1 (5 bases). Per germline, CDR1 SQVTM and CDR2 ANQGSEA. V was cut by 4 bases and J by 6 bases, with 15 bases left in between. The CDR3 runs 13 residues. CDR3 nucleotide sequence: TGCAGCGTTGCCTCCGGGGGAAGCCCTGAAGCTTTCTTT. Translated, it gives CSVASGGSPEAFF.

This clonotype was recorded many times. This chain joins TRBV4-2 and TRBJ2-7; possibly TRBD2 for D (5 bases). Trimming took 2 bases from V and 5 from J, leaving 19 bases between them. The CDR3 is made up of 16 amino acids. Germline V gives CDR1 LGHNA, CDR2 YNFKEQ. CDR3: CASSQPDSPGFDEQYF. CDR3 in DNA: TGTGCCAGCAGCCAACCCGACTCGCCGGGGTTTGACGAGCAGTACTTC.

This clonotype appeared once. This may be a read error: a much more frequent sequence differs by one nucleotide. V usage is TRBV27 and J usage is TRBJ2-3, with a possible D match to TRBD1 (5 bases). Germline CDR1 is MNHEY and CDR2 is SMNVEV (reference sequence). This CDR3 is built from 13 residues. The DNA of the CDR3 is TGTGCCAGCAGAGATAGGGGATCAGATACGCCGTATTTT. Translated: CASRDRGSDTPYF.

The V gene is TRBV20-1, the J gene TRBJ2-7; D is possibly TRBD2 (5 bases). This CDR3 is built from 15 residues. Germline CDR1 reads DFQATT; CDR2 reads SNEGSKA (reference sequence). V was clipped by 6 bases and J by 2 bases, with 20 bases between them. CDR3 in amino acids: CSALVPRDLTYEQYF. The CDR3 DNA is TGCAGTGCGCTAGTCCCCCGGGATTTGACCTACGAGCAGTACTTC.

As for this clonotype: Since a much larger clone is just one base distant, this may be a read error. The chain couples TRBV29-1 to TRBJ1-1; no definite D call. With 3 bases removed from V and 3 bases from J, the gap between germline ends came to 8 bases. CDR1 is SQVTM and CDR2 is ANQGSEA in the germline V gene. The CDR3 is 12 residues long. The CDR3 spells CSVDEVYTEAFF. CDR3 coding DNA: TGCAGCGTTGATGAGGTTTACACTGAAGCTTTCTTT.

Comment on this clonotype: The junction shows a germline mismatch at one end, possibly a read error. The rearrangement joins TRBV29-1 to TRBJ1-2, with D hard to call. Germline V gene sequence: CDR1 SQVTM, CDR2 ANQGSEA. CDR3 size: 11 residues. As DNA, the CDR3 is TGCAACGTTAAAGCAGGCTATGACTACACCTTC. It encodes CNVKAGYDYTF.

This clonotype was recorded at least ten times. This chain uses TRBV5-6 with TRBJ2-5; D is ambiguous. The CDR3 is 13 amino acids. Trimming stripped 2 bases from V and 2 bases from J, with 7 bases between. Germline loops: CDR1 SGHDT, CDR2 YYEEEE. CDR3 sequence: CASSLGAQETQYF. The CDR3 coding sequence is TGTGCCAGCAGCTTAGGTGCGCAAGAGACCCAGTACTTC.

Many counts were recorded for this clonotype. The chain has TRBV27 and TRBJ1-5; the D is unclear. V lost 4 bases to trimming and J lost 9 bases, with 13 bases between them. This CDR3 has 13 amino acids. Germline CDR1 MNHEY, CDR2 SMNVEV (reference sequence). CDR3 DNA: TGTGCCAGCAGTTCCGCCGTCTATCTGCCCCAGCATTTT. Translating gives CASSSAVYLPQHF.